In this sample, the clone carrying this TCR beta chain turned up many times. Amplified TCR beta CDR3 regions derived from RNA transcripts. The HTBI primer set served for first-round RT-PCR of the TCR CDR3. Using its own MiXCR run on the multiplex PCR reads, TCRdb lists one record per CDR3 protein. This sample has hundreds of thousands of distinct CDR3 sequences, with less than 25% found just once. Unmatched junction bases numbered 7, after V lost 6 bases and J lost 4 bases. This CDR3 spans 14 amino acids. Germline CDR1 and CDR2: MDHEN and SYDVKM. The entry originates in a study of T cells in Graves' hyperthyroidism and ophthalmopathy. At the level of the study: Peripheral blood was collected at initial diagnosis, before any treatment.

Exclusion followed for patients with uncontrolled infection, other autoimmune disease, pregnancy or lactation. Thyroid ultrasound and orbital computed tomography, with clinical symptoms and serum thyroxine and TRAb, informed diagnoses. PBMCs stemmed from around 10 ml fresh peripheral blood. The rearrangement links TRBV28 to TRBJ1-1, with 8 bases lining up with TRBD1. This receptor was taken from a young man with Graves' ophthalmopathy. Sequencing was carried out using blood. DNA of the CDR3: TGTGCCAGCAGGGGCCGGACAGGGCGCACTGAAGCTTTCTTT. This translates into CASRGRTGRTEAFF.